These 23 T cell receptor beta chains were all obtained from the same sample, sequenced in a study of technical replicates of blood from several donors. Assay: immunoSEQ multiplex PCR; the TCRdb copy retains only in-frame clones and omits some. The sample yields about 76,000 clones, around 97% seen once. The sequenced sample consisted of T cells isolated from PBMCs. These receptors all stem from a human donor in good health.

The chain joins TRBV5-6 to TRBJ2-1; 8 bases agree with TRBD2. The CDR3 has 15 amino acids. Germline V gives CDR1 SGHDT, CDR2 YYEEEE. With 4 bases clipped from V and 6 bases from J, the junction kept 9 bases outside the gene matches. The CDR3 nucleotides read TGTGCCAGCAGCCCGGCCGGGACTAGAGGCAATGAGCAGTTCTTC. Translated: CASSPAGTRGNEQFF.

The chain carries TRBV29-1 and TRBJ2-1, with a weak D call TRBD2 (6 bases). This CDR3 is 17 amino acids long. The germline V gene encodes CDR1 SQVTM and CDR2 ANQGSEA. The V and J ends lost 0 bases and 4 bases respectively, with 19 bases between them. The CDR3 DNA follows: TGCAGCGTTGAAGATCGTAGGGGTCGGGGGACGTACAATGAGCAGTTCTTC. Translated: CSVEDRRGRGTYNEQFF.

This chain uses TRBV4-1 with TRBJ2-2, with D maybe TRBD2 (6 bases). Germline CDR1 reads MGHRA; CDR2 reads YSYEKL. Trimming removed 5 bases from V and 1 base from J, with 17 bases in between. The CDR3 covers 17 residues. The CDR3 DNA reads TGCGCCAGCAGCGGGGGGAAGTACGGACAGAACACCGGGGAGCTGTTTTTT. Encoded protein: CASSGGKYGQNTGELFF.

The J gene is TRBJ1-3, the V gene TRBV10-1, with 8 bases fitting TRBD1. CDR1 is WNHNN, CDR2 SYGVQD, per germline (reference sequence). V lost 5 bases and J lost 8; bases outside the gene matches: 8. CDR3 length: 14 residues. CDR3 loop: CASSTGGEGDTIYF. The CDR3 DNA reads TGCGCCAGCAGTACAGGGGGTGAAGGAGACACCATATATTTT.

The V gene is TRBV25-1, the J gene TRBJ2-1; 8 positions agree with TRBD2. Germline V gives CDR1 MGHDK, CDR2 SYGVNS. The CDR3 has 15 amino acids. The V segment lost 4 bases and the J segment 4 bases; nucleotides outside the gene matches: 6. Here the CDR3 reads CASSALAEPYNEQFF. In DNA, the CDR3 is TGTGCCAGCAGTGCACTAGCGGAGCCGTACAATGAGCAGTTCTTC. The whole variable domain, remainder taken from reference TRBV25-1 and TRBJ2-1, is EADIYQTPRYLVIGTGKKITLECSQTMGHDKMYWYQQDPGMELHLIHYSYGVNSTEKGDLSSESTVSRIRTEHFPLTLESARPSHTSQYLCASSALAEPYNEQFFGPGTRLTVL.

The genes are TRBV10-3 and TRBJ1-1; TRBD1 matches at 8 bases. The germline V gene has CDR1 ENHRY and CDR2 SYGVKD. With 2 bases clipped from V and 1 base from J, the junction kept 6 bases outside the gene matches. The CDR3 has 16 amino acids. The CDR3 protein is CAISEGQGGKNTEAFF. The DNA for the CDR3 is TGTGCCATCAGTGAGGGACAGGGCGGGAAGAACACTGAAGCTTTCTTT.

The chain recombines TRBV10-2 with TRBJ2-3; TRBD2 aligns across 14 bases. V shed 6 bases, J shed 5 bases, and the junction held 7 bases outside the gene matches. From germline, CDR1 is WSHSY and CDR2 SAAADI. CDR3 size: 16 residues. CDR3 region: CASRGGLAGVLDTQYF. Written as DNA, the CDR3 is TGCGCCAGCAGGGGGGGACTAGCGGGAGTATTAGATACGCAGTATTTT.

The V and J genes are TRBV29-1 and TRBJ2-7, with 11 bases that match TRBD2. This CDR3 region has 14 residues. Germline CDR1 reads SQVTM; CDR2 reads ANQGSEA. Losses at the gene ends were 6 bases for V and 3 bases for J; bases not matched to a gene: 7. The CDR3 sequence is CSVAGLAGRYEQYF. CDR3 coding DNA: TGCAGCGTCGCCGGACTAGCGGGCCGCTACGAGCAGTACTTC.

The V and J genes are TRBV28 and TRBJ1-3; D gene uncertain. The germline gives CDR1 MDHEN, CDR2 SYDVKM. CDR3 size: 10 residues. Trimming left V 8 bases short and J 8 bases short, with 7 bases between. CDR3: CASFRDTIYF. CDR3 DNA: TGTGCCAGCTTCCGGGACACCATATATTTT. The complete variable domain, with remaining parts taken from reference TRBV28 and TRBJ1-3, reads DVKVTQSSRYLVKRTGEKVFLECVQDMDHENMFWYRQDPGLGLRLIYFSYDVKMKEKGDIPEGYSVSREKKERFSLILESASTNQTSMYLCASFRDTIYFGEGSWLTVV.

This rearrangement joins TRBV29-1 to TRBJ2-7; possibly TRBD2 for D (6 bases). The V gene lost 3 bases and the J gene lost 3 bases, with 15 bases spanning the gap. The CDR3 spans 14 residues. Germline V gene sequence: CDR1 SQVTM, CDR2 ANQGSEA. In DNA, the CDR3 is TGCAGCGTTGATACGGGTGGGAGGAGCTACGAGCAGTACTTC. This codes for CSVDTGGRSYEQYF.

Here the CDR3 reads CASSLDREGGQHF. The CDR3 DNA reads TGTGCCAGCAGCTTAGATAGAGAGGGCGGCCAGCATTTT. The chain uses TRBV11-2 and TRBJ1-5; no clear D gene. Deletions cut 0 bases from V and 12 bases from J, with 12 bases between. Per germline, CDR1 SGHAT and CDR2 FQNNGV. The CDR3 runs to 13 residues.

This rearrangement joins TRBV5-5 to TRBJ1-4, with 7 positions matching TRBD1. There are 16 residues in the CDR3. Germline-derived CDR1 and CDR2 are SGHKS and YYEKEE (reference sequence). V shed 5 bases, J shed 7 bases, and the junction held 14 bases outside the gene matches. CDR3 loop: CASRLRGLEGTEKLFF. The CDR3 DNA reads as TGTGCCAGCAGATTGAGGGGGCTAGAAGGGACTGAAAAACTGTTTTTT. Combining the CDR3 with reference TRBV5-5 and TRBJ1-4 gives the whole variable domain DAGVTQSPTHLIKTRGQQVTLRCSPISGHKSVSWYQQVLGQGPQFIFQYYEKEERGRGNFPDRFSARQFPNYSSELNVNALLLGDSALYLCASRLRGLEGTEKLFFGSGTQLSVL.

This chain joins TRBV27 and TRBJ2-2; 9 nucleotides match TRBD2. Trimming cost V 2 bases and J 5 bases; bases outside gene matches: 0. The CDR3 totals 14 residues. The germline CDR1 and CDR2 sequences are MNHEY and SMNVEV (reference sequence). The CDR3 nucleotides are TGTGCCAGCAGTTTAAGCGGGGGGACCGGGGAGCTGTTTTTT. Protein product: CASSLSGGTGELFF.

The chain carries TRBV19 and TRBJ1-1, with a tentative D call TRBD1 (5 bases). The CDR3 totals 12 residues. Trimming removed 3 bases from V and 7 bases from J, with 9 bases in between. The germline V gene has CDR1 LNHDA and CDR2 SQIVND (reference sequence). CDR3 sequence: CASSIGGVEAFF. The CDR3 DNA is TGTGCCAGTAGTATTGGGGGGGTTGAAGCTTTCTTT.

The rearrangement links TRBV9 to TRBJ2-7; the match to TRBD1 covers 7 bases. The CDR3 totals 16 residues. V was clipped by 0 bases and J by 2 bases; unmatched bases: 8. Per the germline V gene, CDR1 is SGDLS and CDR2 is YYNGEE. CDR3 bases: TGTGCCAGCAGCGTAGATGGACAGGTTGAAACCTACGAGCAGTACTTC. Translation gives CASSVDGQVETYEQYF.

The V gene is TRBV5-1, the J gene TRBJ1-1; D gene unclear. The germline V and J ends were trimmed by 6 bases and 6 bases, with 18 bases remaining between them. This CDR3 region has 14 residues. From germline, CDR1 is SGHRS and CDR2 YFSETQ. CDR3 coding DNA: TGCGCCAGCACTTTCGGGAGCTCGGGAGCTGAAGCTTTCTTT. Translating it yields CASTFGSSGAEAFF.

This chain uses TRBV2 with TRBJ1-4; a possible D gene is TRBD1 (6 bases). The V and J ends lost 6 bases and 5 bases respectively, with 10 bases between them. CDR1 is SNHLY and CDR2 is FYNNEI in the germline V gene. The CDR3 runs 13 residues. CDR3 loop: CASSRGANEKLFF. The CDR3 DNA reads as TGTGCCAGCAGCAGGGGAGCGAATGAAAAACTGTTTTTT.

The table lists this clone with a count of one. This chain links TRBV15 with TRBJ2-2; the D gene is possibly TRBD1 (6 bases). Germline CDR1 and CDR2: LNHNV and YYDKDF (reference sequence). V lost 1 base, J lost 7 bases, and 16 bases lay in between. This CDR3 comprises 16 residues. The CDR3 loop reads CATSRATGQISGELFF. Written as DNA, the CDR3 is TGTGCCACCAGCAGAGCGACCGGACAGATTAGCGGGGAGCTGTTTTTT.

The chain links TRBV5-8 to TRBJ1-2, with 7 nucleotides matching TRBD1. V dropped 4 bases and J dropped 8; count of bases not matched to a gene: 11. The V gene's germline CDR1 is SGHTS and CDR2 YDEGEE. CDR3 length: 14 amino acids. CDR3 residues: CASSPEVGGGGYTF. The CDR3 DNA reads TGTGCCAGCAGCCCGGAGGTAGGGGGCGGAGGCTACACCTTC.

V and J are TRBV6-6 and TRBJ2-2, with 7 nucleotides matching TRBD1. V shed 5 bases, J shed 4 bases, and the junction held 4 bases outside the gene matches. Germline CDR1 MNHNY, CDR2 SVGAGI (reference sequence). The CDR3 length is 14 residues. The CDR3 DNA follows: TGTGCCAGCAGTGCACAGGGGACCACCGGGGAGCTGTTTTTT. Amino acids: CASSAQGTTGELFF.

This chain joins TRBV7-9 and TRBJ1-4; TRBD1 is a possible D gene (6 bases). Germline V lookup: CDR1 SEHNR, CDR2 FQNEAQ (reference sequence). The CDR3 covers 17 residues. The V gene lost 2 bases and the J gene lost 7 bases, with 20 bases spanning the gap. This CDR3 is CASSLTEIGGRIEKLFF. In DNA form, the CDR3 reads TGTGCCAGCAGCTTAACCGAAATCGGGGGGCGTATTGAAAAACTGTTTTTT.

The rearrangement joins TRBV9 to TRBJ2-2, with D tentatively TRBD2 (5 bases). V lost 0 bases and J 7 bases, leaving 10 bases between the germline ends. Per the germline V gene, CDR1 is SGDLS and CDR2 is YYNGEE. The CDR3 length is 14 residues. CDR3 sequence reads: CASSVASGIGELFF. The CDR3 region has the DNA TGTGCCAGCAGCGTAGCGTCGGGGATCGGGGAGCTGTTTTTT.

This clone has just one count. The chain links TRBV5-4 to TRBJ2-2, with D possibly matching TRBD2 (5 bases). This CDR3 comprises 15 residues. CDR1 is SGHNT, CDR2 YYREEE, per germline (reference sequence). V lost 7 bases and J lost 6, with 19 bases in between. CDR3 coding DNA: TGTGCCAGCGGAGGATACGGGGTCCCAGCCGGGGAGCTGTTTTTT. Protein sequence: CASGGYGVPAGELFF.